This T cell receptor beta chain was obtained from a study of cytomegalovirus exposure and HLA in healthy donors. Deletions cut 0 bases from V and 2 bases from J, with 8 bases between. Germline CDR1 is LNHNV and CDR2 is YYDKDF (reference sequence). The CDR3 consists of 14 residues. Using immunoSEQ multiplex PCR, the repertoire was profiled, and TCRdb retains in-frame clones only, with some absent. Of around 100,000 clones in the sample, approximately 94% are singletons; the top ten hold approximately 0.91%. The sequence came from a woman aged 18-29 years in good health and CMV-seronegative. The sample was PBMCs. The chain joins TRBV15 to TRBJ2-7; D is perhaps TRBD1 (5 bases). The CDR3 protein is CATSREGRAYEQYF. CDR3 DNA sequence: TGTGCCACCAGCAGAGAGGGCAGGGCCTACGAGCAGTACTTC.